These T cell receptor beta chains were read from a single sample in a study of T cell responses to AZD1222 COVID-19 vaccine. TCRdb's copy holds only in-frame clones and misses some; the assay was immunoSEQ multiplex PCR. The data contain 150,000 or so clones, about 91% of them singletons. Material: peripheral blood, obtained 28 days after the second AZD1222 dose. These receptors were taken from an adult who received the AZD1222 COVID-19 vaccine. Both conserved end residues are part of each CDR3. D genes are given only for firm matches. Size values are once, few and many counts, or a class for expanded clones, and some rows have none.

TRBJ1-2 - TRBV11-2 - TGTGCCAGCAGCTTAGGGACGGCAAACTATGGCTACACCTTC CASSLGTANYGYTF
TRBJ2-1 - TRBV14 - TGTGCCAGCAGCCCGTACCAGGGCGTGGGGCACAATGAGCAGTTCTTC CASSPYQGVGHNEQFF
TRBJ2-7 TRBD1 TRBV5-1 - TGCGCCAGCAGCTCCACGACAGGGACCGCCCTTGAGCAGTACTTC CASSSTTGTALEQYF
TRBJ1-3 - TRBV7-9 - TGTGCCAGCAGCATCGCGCCGCCGGGGATATATTTT CASSIAPPGIYF
TRBJ2-2 TRBD1 TRBV7-6 - TGTGCCAGCATGGCGGGACAGGGAGACACCGGGGAGCTGTTTTTT CASMAGQGDTGELFF
TRBJ2-5 - TRBV6-5 - TGTGCCAGCAGTTACTCACAAACTGGGACCCAGTACTTC CASSYSQTGTQYF
TRBJ2-2 TRBD1 TRBV7-7 once TGTGCCAGCAGCGGACAGGGGGCGAACACCGGGGAGCTGTTTTTT CASSGQGANTGELFF
TRBJ2-1 - TRBV6-6 - TGTGCCAGCAGTTACCGGGGGTGGGAGCAGTTCTTC CASSYRGWEQFF
TRBJ1-4 - TRBV5-1 - TGCGCCAGCAGCTTGAGGGGGGTAGACGAAAAACTGTTTTTT CASSLRGVDEKLFF
TRBJ1-1 - TRBV20-1 - TGCAGTGCTAGTAGGCCCCGGGGGACTAATCCAAACACTGAAGCTTTCTTT CSASRPRGTNPNTEAFF
TRBJ1-5 - TRBV28 - TGTGCCAGCGGTGAGACGAATCAGCCCCAGCATTTT CASGETNQPQHF
TRBJ2-1 TRBD2 TRBV7-2 - TGTGCCAGCAGCCCATTAAGGGGAGGGAGGAGGAATGAGCAGTTCTTC CASSPLRGGRRNEQFF
TRBJ2-7 - TRBV19 - TGTGCCAGTAGGTTCCGGGGAGGCCCCTACGAGCAGTACTTC CASRFRGGPYEQYF
TRBJ2-3 - TRBV14 - TGTGCCAGCAGCACGTTCGAGGGTGCTACGCAGTATTTT CASSTFEGATQYF
TRBJ1-1 TRBD1 TRBV27 - TGTGCCAGCCAGGGACAGGGGTGGTTGGATGAAGCTTTCTTT CASQGQGWLDEAFF
TRBJ2-1 - TRBV5-6 - TGTGCCAGCAGCTTCGGGACGTTGACCTACAATGAGCAGTTCTTC CASSFGTLTYNEQFF
TRBJ1-2 TRBD1 TRBV18 - TGTGCCAGCTCACCATCCGGGACAGATTATGGCTACACCTTC CASSPSGTDYGYTF
TRBJ1-5 TRBD1 TRBV19 - TGTGCCAGTAATCCGGGACAGTTCGATCAGCCCCAGCATTTT CASNPGQFDQPQHF
TRBJ1-2 - TRBV2 - TGTGCCAGCAGTGAAAGGGGCGCGTCCTATGGCTACACCTTC CASSERGASYGYTF
TRBJ1-2 TRBD1 TRBV7-9 - TGTGCCAGCAGCCCAGCAGAGGGGGCTCGGGGCTACACCTTC CASSPAEGARGYTF
TRBJ1-5 TRBD1 TRBV18 - TGTGCCAGCTCACCCCTTCAGGGGACAGGGGCGATCAATCAGCCCCAGCATTTT CASSPLQGTGAINQPQHF
TRBJ1-3 - TRBV30 - TGTGCCTGGAGGGACCCCGGGTTCCGCTCTGGAAACACCATATATTTT CAWRDPGFRSGNTIYF